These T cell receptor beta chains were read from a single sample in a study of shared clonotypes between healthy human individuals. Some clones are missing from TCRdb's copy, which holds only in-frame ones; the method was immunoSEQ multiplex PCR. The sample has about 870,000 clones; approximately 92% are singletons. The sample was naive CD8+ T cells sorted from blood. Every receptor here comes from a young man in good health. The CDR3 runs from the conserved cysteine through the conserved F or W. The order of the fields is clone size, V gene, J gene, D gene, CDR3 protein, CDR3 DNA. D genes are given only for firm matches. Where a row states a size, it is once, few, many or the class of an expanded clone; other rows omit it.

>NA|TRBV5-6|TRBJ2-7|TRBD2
CASSFLGGGTSGTYEQYF
TGTGCCAGCAGCTTCCTGGGCGGGGGGACTAGCGGGACCTACGAGCAGTACTTC
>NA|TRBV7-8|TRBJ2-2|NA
CASSPIIGGNTGELFF
TGTGCCAGCAGCCCTATTATAGGAGGGAACACCGGGGAGCTGTTTTTT
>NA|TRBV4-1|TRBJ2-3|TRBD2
CASSQTTSGGTDTQYF
TGCGCCAGCAGCCAAACGACTAGCGGGGGCACAGATACGCAGTATTTT
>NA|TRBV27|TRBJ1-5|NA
CASSLSISGNQPQHF
TGTGCCAGCAGTTTATCGATCTCGGGCAATCAGCCCCAGCATTTT
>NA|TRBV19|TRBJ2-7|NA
CASSITGSSYEQYF
TGTGCCAGTAGTATTACCGGGTCCTCCTACGAGCAGTACTTC
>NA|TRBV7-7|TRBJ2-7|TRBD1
CASSFGTGDYEQYF
TGTGCCAGCAGCTTCGGGACAGGGGACTACGAGCAGTACTTC
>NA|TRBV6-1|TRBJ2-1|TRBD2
CASSAGLFDEQFF
TGTGCCAGCAGTGCGGGACTATTCGATGAGCAGTTCTTC
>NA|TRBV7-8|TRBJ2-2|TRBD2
CASSRYAGLAVRSTGELFF
TGTGCCAGCAGCCGCTATGCGGGACTAGCGGTGCGGAGCACCGGGGAGCTGTTTTTT
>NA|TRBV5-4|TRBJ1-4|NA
CASSLDTEWGTQDEKLFF
TGTGCCAGCAGCTTGGACACCGAATGGGGCACACAGGATGAAAAACTGTTTTTT
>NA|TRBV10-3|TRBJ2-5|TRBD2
CAIRKEREAETQYF
TGTGCCATCAGGAAGGAGCGGGAGGCAGAGACCCAGTACTTC
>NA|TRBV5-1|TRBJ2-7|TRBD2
CASSANLAGGPDEQYF
TGCGCCAGCAGCGCCAATCTAGCGGGAGGGCCGGACGAGCAGTACTTC
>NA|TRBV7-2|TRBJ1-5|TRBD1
CASRAGTGPYQPQHF
TGTGCCAGCAGGGCAGGGACAGGACCTTATCAGCCCCAGCATTTT
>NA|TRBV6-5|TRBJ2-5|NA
CASSPSGRKTQYF
TGTGCCAGCAGTCCGAGTGGGCGGAAGACCCAGTACTTC
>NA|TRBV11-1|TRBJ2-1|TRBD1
CASSDPRQGSYNEQFF
TGTGCCAGCAGCGATCCCCGACAGGGGAGTTACAATGAGCAGTTCTTC
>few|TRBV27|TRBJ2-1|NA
CASSPRGPLDEQFF
TGTGCCAGCAGTCCCCGTGGCCCTTTGGATGAGCAGTTCTTC
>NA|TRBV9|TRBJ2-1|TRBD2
CASSVGTSTTYNEQFF
TGTGCCAGCAGCGTAGGGACTAGCACCACCTACAATGAGCAGTTCTTC
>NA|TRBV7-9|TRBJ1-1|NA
CASSTTTGRVNTEAFF
TGTGCCAGCAGCACAACTACTGGGAGGGTGAACACTGAAGCTTTCTTT
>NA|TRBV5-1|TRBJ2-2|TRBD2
CASSASGSGYTGELFF
TGCGCCAGCAGCGCTAGCGGGAGCGGATACACCGGGGAGCTGTTTTTT
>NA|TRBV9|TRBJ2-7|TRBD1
CASSVVDRYRDQYF
TGTGCCAGCAGCGTAGTGGACAGGTACCGGGATCAGTACTTC
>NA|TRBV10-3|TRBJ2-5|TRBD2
CAISESMASGQETQYF
TGTGCCATCAGTGAGTCGATGGCTAGCGGGCAAGAGACCCAGTACTTC
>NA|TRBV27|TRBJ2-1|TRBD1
CASSLWGQGSYNEQFF
TGTGCCAGCAGTTTATGGGGACAGGGATCCTACAATGAGCAGTTCTTC
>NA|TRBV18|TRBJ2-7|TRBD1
CASSRSGGAYEQYF
TGTGCCAGCTCACGATCAGGGGGTGCCTACGAGCAGTACTTC
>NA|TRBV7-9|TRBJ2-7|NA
CASSPSGGTYEQYF
TGTGCCAGCAGCCCATCGGGCGGGACCTACGAGCAGTACTTC
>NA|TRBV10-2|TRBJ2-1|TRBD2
CASSEKREGSYNEQFF
TGCGCCAGCAGTGAGAAGCGGGAGGGCTCCTACAATGAGCAGTTCTTC
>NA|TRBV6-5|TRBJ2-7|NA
CASSYIDTGQTYEQYF
TGTGCCAGCAGTTACATTGACACTGGACAAACCTACGAGCAGTACTTC
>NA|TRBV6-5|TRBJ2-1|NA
CASMGGAHNEQFF
TGTGCCAGCATGGGGGGCGCCCACAATGAGCAGTTCTTC
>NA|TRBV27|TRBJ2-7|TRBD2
CASSSVSTSGNYEQYF
TGTGCCAGCAGTTCGGTCTCGACTAGCGGGAACTACGAGCAGTACTTC
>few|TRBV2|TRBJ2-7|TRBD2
CASSDFGGVSYEQYF
TGTGCCAGCAGTGATTTCGGGGGGGTTAGCTACGAGCAGTACTTC
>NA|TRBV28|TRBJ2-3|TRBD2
CASRWEGVATDTQYF
TGTGCCAGCAGGTGGGAGGGCGTGGCCACGGATACGCAGTATTTT
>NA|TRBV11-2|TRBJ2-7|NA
CASSLGAGGTYEQYF
TGTGCCAGCAGCTTAGGCGCTGGGGGAACCTACGAGCAGTACTTC
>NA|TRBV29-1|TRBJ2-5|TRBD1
CSGVEGAETQYF
TGCAGCGGCGTAGAGGGGGCGGAGACCCAGTACTTC
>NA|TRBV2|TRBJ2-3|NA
CASTGLDTQYF
TGTGCCAGTACGGGGCTAGATACGCAGTATTTT
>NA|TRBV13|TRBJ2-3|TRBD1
CASSPRGTGVRDTQYF
TGTGCCAGCAGCCCCCGGGGGACAGGCGTCCGAGATACGCAGTATTTT
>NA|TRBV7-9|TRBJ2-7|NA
CASSSRASSEQYF
TGTGCCAGCAGCTCTCGCGCCTCCTCCGAGCAGTACTTC
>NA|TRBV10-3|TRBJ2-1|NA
CAIKPAGQEYNEQFF
TGTGCCATCAAGCCAGCGGGACAGGAATACAATGAGCAGTTCTTC
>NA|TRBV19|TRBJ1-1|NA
CASSMTANTEAFF
TGTGCCAGTAGTATGACAGCGAACACTGAAGCTTTCTTT
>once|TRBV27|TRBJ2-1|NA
CASSIRQDYYYNEQFF
TGTGCCAGCAGTATCCGACAGGATTATTACTACAATGAGCAGTTCTTC
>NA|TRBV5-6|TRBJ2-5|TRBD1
CASRDRVQETQYF
TGTGCCAGCAGGGACAGGGTCCAAGAGACCCAGTACTTC
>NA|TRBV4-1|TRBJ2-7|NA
CASSQEGTLAYEQYF
TGCGCCAGCAGCCAAGAAGGGACATTAGCCTACGAGCAGTACTTC
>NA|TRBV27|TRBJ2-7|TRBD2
CASTPVAGVDEQYF
TGTGCCAGCACCCCAGTAGCGGGAGTTGACGAGCAGTACTTC
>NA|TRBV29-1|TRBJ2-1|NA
CSVVGDGRYGEQFF
TGCAGCGTTGTGGGGGACGGGAGATATGGTGAGCAGTTCTTC
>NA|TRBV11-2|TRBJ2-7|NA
CASSLEAGPSYEQYF
TGTGCCAGCAGCTTAGAGGCAGGTCCTAGCTACGAGCAGTACTTC
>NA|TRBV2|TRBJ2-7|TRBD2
CASGWLAGTYEQYF
TGTGCCAGCGGCTGGCTAGCGGGCACCTACGAGCAGTACTTC
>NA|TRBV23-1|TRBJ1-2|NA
CASSQFLDGSYGYTF
TGCGCCAGCAGTCAATTTTTAGATGGAAGCTATGGCTACACCTTC
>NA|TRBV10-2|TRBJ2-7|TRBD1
CASSDSPTGTTGYEQYF
TGCGCCAGCAGTGACTCCCCGACAGGGACAACAGGGTACGAGCAGTACTTC